A single sample gave rise to the 22 T cell receptor beta chains below, sequenced in a study of T cells in Graves' hyperthyroidism and ophthalmopathy. It was RNA transcripts that yielded the amplified TCR beta CDR3 regions. The HTBI primer set served for first-round RT-PCR of the TCR CDR3. MiXCR, applied by TCRdb to the multiplex PCR reads, yields one record per CDR3 protein. In the table there are approximately 600,000 distinct CDR3 sequences, 20% to 25% of which are singletons. Sequencing was done on a sample of blood. These receptors were taken from a man aged 25 to 45 with Graves' ophthalmopathy.

This chain uses TRBV7-8 with TRBJ2-3; D could derive from TRBD1 or TRBD2 (5 bases each). Trimming stripped 5 bases from V and 0 bases from J, with 21 bases between. The CDR3 runs to 18 residues. CDR1 is SGHVS, CDR2 FQNEAQ, per germline. CDR3 protein: CASSNLVGTETSTDTQYF. The CDR3, as DNA: TGTGCCAGCAGCAACTTGGTAGGGACGGAGACTAGCACAGATACGCAGTATTTT.

This clonotype was observed at least ten times. The rearrangement links TRBV2 to TRBJ1-5, with D possibly matching TRBD1 (5 bases). V was clipped by 1 base and J by 5 bases, with 15 bases between them. The CDR3 is 16 residues long. From germline, CDR1 is SNHLY and CDR2 FYNNEI. CDR3 sequence reads: CASSEGEQGVYQPQHF. The CDR3 nucleotides are TGTGCCAGCAGTGAAGGAGAGCAGGGCGTATATCAGCCCCAGCATTTT.

There are a few counts of this clonotype. The chain joins TRBV15 to TRBJ2-5; 7 positions agree with TRBD2. J was trimmed by 4 bases and V by 0 bases; bases with no gene match: 2. The CDR3 covers 14 residues. Per the germline V gene, CDR1 is LNHNV and CDR2 is YYDKDF (reference sequence). This CDR3 reads CATSRDSGGETQYF. The CDR3 DNA follows: TGTGCCACCAGCAGAGATTCGGGAGGAGAGACCCAGTACTTC.

The table lists this clonotype with many counts. V usage is TRBV28 and J usage is TRBJ1-1; D unclear. This CDR3 contains 14 residues. Trimming took off 5 bases at V and 1 base at J, with 11 bases between the two ends. Germline CDR1 is MDHEN and CDR2 is SYDVKM. CDR3 nucleotide sequence: TGTGCCAGCAGTCCTGACATCGGGAACACTGAAGCTTTCTTT. This encodes CASSPDIGNTEAFF.

This clonotype appeared a few times. The V call is TRBV5-6, the J call TRBJ2-1, with D possibly called TRBD1 or TRBD2 (5 bases each). This CDR3 is built from 15 residues. The germline V gene encodes CDR1 SGHDT and CDR2 YYEEEE. V was cut by 0 bases and J by 7 bases, with 14 bases left in between. The CDR3 spells CASSLVGDLGNEQFF. In DNA, the CDR3 is TGTGCCAGCAGCTTGGTGGGGGATCTGGGGAATGAGCAGTTCTTC.

This clonotype has at least ten counts. The J gene is TRBJ1-2, the V gene TRBV20-1; TRBD1 aligns across 9 bases. Trimming at V came to 3 bases and at J to 1 base, leaving 3 bases not matched to a gene. CDR1 is DFQATT and CDR2 is SNEGSKA in the germline V gene (reference sequence). The CDR3 runs to 14 residues. The CDR3 DNA reads as TGCAGTGCTAGTCCGGGACAGGGTAACTATGGCTACACCTTC. This codes for CSASPGQGNYGYTF.

The chain is built from TRBV12-3 or TRBV12-4 and TRBJ1-3; D is unresolved. Between the trimmed V and J ends, which lost 7 bases and 0 bases, there was a span of 13 bases. The CDR3 contains 15 residues. This chain's CDR3 is CASNRQAISGNTIYF. The CDR3 DNA reads TGTGCCAGCAATCGGCAGGCGATCTCTGGAAACACCATATATTTT.

CDR3 bases: TGCAGTGCTAGATCCGGGGGGAGTCAGCCCCAGCATTTT. It translates to CSARSGGSQPQHF. The J gene is TRBJ1-5, the V gene TRBV20-1, with D possibly being TRBD1 (5 bases). V gave up 2 bases and J gave up 6 bases, with 11 bases separating them. The CDR3 contains 13 residues. The germline V gene has CDR1 DFQATT and CDR2 SNEGSKA (reference sequence).

The sample holds many counts of this clonotype. V gene TRBV28 combines with J gene TRBJ1-5; D remains unclear. From germline, CDR1 is MDHEN and CDR2 SYDVKM. The length of the CDR3 is 17 residues. V was cut by 5 bases and J by 5 bases, with 22 bases left in between. CDR3 amino acids: CASSLSREQLPYQPQHF. CDR3 coding DNA: TGTGCCAGCAGTCTATCCCGGGAGCAATTACCCTATCAGCCCCAGCATTTT.

This chain uses TRBV6-1 with TRBJ2-1; 14 bases agree with TRBD2. The CDR3 has 17 amino acids. Trimming at V came to 8 bases and at J to 5 bases, leaving 11 bases not matched to a gene. Germline-derived CDR1 and CDR2 are MNHNS and SASEGT. CDR3 in DNA: TGTGCCAGCCGAACGGGACTAGCGGGAGATTGGGACAATGAGCAGTTCTTC. Translation: CASRTGLAGDWDNEQFF.

This clonotype showed up just a few times. The chain recombines TRBV12-3 or TRBV12-4 with TRBJ2-7; a weak D match, TRBD1 (6 bases). This CDR3 region has 15 residues. The V gene lost 2 bases and the J gene lost 0 bases, with 11 bases spanning the gap. DNA for the CDR3: TGTGCCAGCAGTTTATCTGGGGGCCGCTCCTACGAGCAGTACTTC. It yields the protein CASSLSGGRSYEQYF.

This clonotype was recorded at least ten times. V gene TRBV18 combines with J gene TRBJ1-1; D gene ambiguous. Germline CDR1 is KGHSH and CDR2 is LQKENI. This CDR3 contains 14 residues. V was clipped by 3 bases and J by 0 bases, with 8 bases between them. This chain's CDR3 is CASSPAEMNTEAFF. The CDR3, as DNA: TGTGCCAGCTCACCGGCCGAGATGAACACTGAAGCTTTCTTT.

CDR3 amino acids: CASSRRDRDTEAFF. Written as DNA, the CDR3 is TGTGCCAGCAGTCGCCGGGACAGGGATACTGAAGCTTTCTTT. The chain links TRBV28 to TRBJ1-1; 9 nucleotides align to TRBD1. From germline, CDR1 is MDHEN and CDR2 SYDVKM. The CDR3 has 14 residues. Trimming cost V 5 bases and J 5 bases; bases outside gene matches: 6.

This clonotype has just a few counts. An end of the junction differs from the germline gene, which may be a read error. The chain links TRBV12-3 or TRBV12-4 to TRBJ1-1, with 7 positions matching TRBD1. The CDR3 loop spans 14 amino acids. CDR3 nucleotides: TGTGCCAGCAGTTTGGCAGGGGGTAACACTGAAGCTTCCTTT. Amino acids: CASSLAGGNTEASF.

This clonotype was detected many times. V is TRBV5-1 and J is TRBJ2-1; TRBD2 matches 11 bases. The J segment lost 2 bases and the V segment lost 6 bases, leaving 4 bases of the junction unmatched. From germline, CDR1 is SGHRS and CDR2 YFSETQ. This CDR3 contains 15 residues. CDR3 region: CASTIAGGPYNEQFF. CDR3 bases: TGCGCCAGCACTATAGCGGGAGGGCCCTACAATGAGCAGTTCTTC.

This clonotype was counted ten times or more. The genes are TRBV27 and TRBJ2-7; D might be TRBD2 (6 bases). Germline CDR1 and CDR2: MNHEY and SMNVEV (reference sequence). The V and J ends lost 5 bases and 5 bases respectively, with 19 bases between them. The CDR3 spans 15 residues. Here the CDR3 reads CASSPLAGRPHEQYF. CDR3 coding DNA: TGTGCCAGCAGTCCCTTGGCGGGACGACCCCACGAGCAGTACTTC.

This chain joins TRBV20-1 and TRBJ2-1; D not resolved. Looked up from germline, CDR1 is DFQATT and CDR2 is SNEGSKA (reference sequence). With 3 bases removed from V and 3 bases from J, the gap between germline ends came to 6 bases. The CDR3 is 12 amino acids. The CDR3 region has the DNA TGCAGTGCTAGTGGGGTCTACAATGAGCAGTTCTTC. This sequence encodes CSASGVYNEQFF.

This clonotype was counted only a few times. V and J are TRBV20-1 and TRBJ2-7; D is possibly TRBD2 (5 bases). The CDR3 covers 14 residues. V lost 0 bases and J 3 bases, leaving 12 bases between the germline ends. Germline lookup yields CDR1 DFQATT and CDR2 SNEGSKA (reference sequence). For the CDR3, the DNA is TGCAGTGCTAGAGAACGCGGACTCATCTACGAGCAGTACTTC. Amino acids: CSARERGLIYEQYF.

This chain links TRBV5-1 with TRBJ2-2, with D possibly TRBD2 on 6 matching bases. Germline V lookup: CDR1 SGHRS, CDR2 YFSETQ. Trimming took off 3 bases at V and 3 bases at J, with 12 bases between the two ends. The CDR3 consists of 15 residues. The CDR3 DNA follows: TGCGCCAGCAGCTCCCGGGGGTCCCACACCGGGGAGCTGTTTTTT. The encoded protein is CASSSRGSHTGELFF.

The genes are TRBV7-9 and TRBJ2-2; the match to TRBD1 covers 10 bases. Unmatched junction bases numbered 5, after V lost 1 base and J lost 6 bases. Germline V gives CDR1 SEHNR, CDR2 FQNEAQ (reference sequence). The CDR3 sequence is 16 residues long. The chain's CDR3 is CASSLGGTGAAGELFF. The DNA for the CDR3 is TGTGCCAGCAGCTTAGGAGGGACAGGGGCGGCCGGGGAGCTGTTTTTT. The full variable domain, with the rest looked up from reference TRBV7-9 and TRBJ2-2, is DTGVSQNPRHKITKRGQNVTFRCDPISEHNRLYWYRQTLGQGPEFLTYFQNEAQLEKSRLLSDRFSAERPKGSFSTLEIQRTEQGDSAMYLCASSLGGTGAAGELFFGEGSRLTVL.

This clonotype was seen a few times. V usage is TRBV3-1 and J usage is TRBJ1-2; D is undetermined. The CDR3 contains 13 residues. Germline lookup yields CDR1 LGHDT and CDR2 YNNKEL (reference sequence). Trimming left V 1 base short and J 4 bases short, with 7 bases between. CDR3 nucleotides: TGTGCCAGCAGCCAAGGGCAGGTCTATGGCTACACCTTC. It translates to CASSQGQVYGYTF.

This chain connects TRBV5-4 to TRBJ2-5; D may match TRBD1 or TRBD2 (5 bases each). The CDR3 sequence is 15 residues long. Trimming shortened V by 1 base and J by 0 bases, and 10 bases separated the two germline ends. Germline CDR1 and CDR2: SGHNT and YYREEE (reference sequence). CDR3 in DNA: TGTGCCAGCAGCTTGCCAGGGACCTACCAAGAGACCCAGTACTTC. Amino acids: CASSLPGTYQETQYF. The full variable domain, in which reference TRBV5-4 and TRBJ2-5 provide the parts outside the CDR3, is ETGVTQSPTHLIKTRGQQVTLRCSSQSGHNTVSWYQQALGQGPQFIFQYYREEENGRGNFPPRFSGLQFPNYSSELNVNALELDDSALYLCASSLPGTYQETQYFGPGTRLLVL.